Listed below are T cell receptor beta chains from one sample, sequenced in a study of technical replicates of blood from a few donors. Produced via immunoSEQ multiplex PCR; TCRdb's table is partial and in-frame only. The sample lists tens of thousands of clones, nearly 97% occurring once. The sequenced sample was T cells isolated from PBMCs. All receptors derive from a human donor in good health. Each CDR3 is given with its conserved first and last residue. A D gene is named only where the DNA matches it firmly. Rows may omit the clone size; those that give it use once, few, many or a size class.

V gene	clone size	J gene	D gene	CDR3 DNA	CDR3 protein
TRBV5-1	.	TRBJ2-1	TRBD2	TGCGCCAGCAGCCGGACTAGCGGGACCAACAATGAGCAGTTCTTC	CASSRTSGTNNEQFF
TRBV5-1	once	TRBJ2-1	.	TGCGCCAGCAGCTTGGAGCCCAGCGGAGACTACAATGAGCAGTTCTTC	CASSLEPSGDYNEQFF
TRBV7-9	once	TRBJ1-1	TRBD1	TGTGCCAGCAGCCCTAAGGGAATCCGGGACAGGGACGTGCGGGCTTTCTTT	CASSPKGIRDRDVRAFF
TRBV30	.	TRBJ2-1	TRBD2	TGTGCCTGGGATCCCGGGACTAGCGCCCGCTACAATGAGCAGTTCTTC	CAWDPGTSARYNEQFF
TRBV2	once	TRBJ2-7	.	TGTGCCAGCACCGTAAGTACTTCCTACGAGCAGTACTTC	CASTVSTSYEQYF
TRBV5-1	.	TRBJ2-3	TRBD2	TGCGCCAGCAGCTTGCTCTCAACTAGCGGGAGCTCTCGTACGCAGTATTTT	CASSLLSTSGSSRTQYF
TRBV9	.	TRBJ1-2	.	TGTGCCTCCCCCAGGGAAGCTAACTATGGCTACACCTTC	CASPREANYGYTF
TRBV28	.	TRBJ1-4	.	TGTGCCAGCAGTTTGGGGCTGAATAATGAAAAACTGTTTTTT	CASSLGLNNEKLFF
TRBV5-1	.	TRBJ1-2	TRBD1	TGCGCCAGCAGCTTGAGGGGACAGGGAAGCGATGGCTACACCTTC	CASSLRGQGSDGYTF
TRBV7-2	.	TRBJ2-5	TRBD2	TGTGCCAGCAGCTTAGTCTCTAGCGGGACCCAGTACTTC	CASSLVSSGTQYF
TRBV4-1	.	TRBJ2-7	TRBD1	TGCGCCAGCAGCCCCGGACAGGGAAACTTCTACGAGCAGTACTTC	CASSPGQGNFYEQYF
TRBV7-7	.	TRBJ2-7	TRBD1	TGTGCTAGCAGCGAACGGGACAGCTCACCGCAGTACTTC	CASSERDSSPQYF
TRBV25-1	.	TRBJ2-7	TRBD1	TGTGCCAGCAGTGCTTTCGGACGGGACAGGGTGCTCTTCGAGCAGTACTTC	CASSAFGRDRVLFEQYF
TRBV6-4	few	TRBJ2-6	TRBD1	TGTGCCAGCAGTGGGACAGGGGGGGCCAACGTCCTGACTTTC	CASSGTGGANVLTF
TRBV6-1	.	TRBJ2-5	.	TGTGCCAGCAGTCTAAATAGGGGAGAGACCCAGTACTTC	CASSLNRGETQYF
TRBV7-9	once	TRBJ2-3	TRBD2	TGTGCCAGCAGCTTACACGGGACTAGTGCGACAGATACGCAGTATTTT	CASSLHGTSATDTQYF
TRBV19	.	TRBJ1-5	.	TGTGCCAGTAGTATGCAGGGGAGCAATCAGCCCCAGCATTTT	CASSMQGSNQPQHF
TRBV5-6	.	TRBJ2-1	.	TGTGCCAGCAGCTTGGGCGGGGAAGGCTCCTACAATGAGCAGTTCTTC	CASSLGGEGSYNEQFF
TRBV25-1	.	TRBJ1-1	.	TGTGCCAGCAGTGAGGGGGGGACTGAAGCTTTCTTT	CASSEGGTEAFF
TRBV7-9	.	TRBJ1-2	TRBD1	TGTGCCAGCAACGTACAGGGGACTAACTATGGCTACACCTTC	CASNVQGTNYGYTF
TRBV9	.	TRBJ2-7	TRBD1	TGTGCCAGCAGCGTAGGGGACAGTGACTACGAGCAGTACTTC	CASSVGDSDYEQYF
TRBV7-2	once	TRBJ2-5	.	TGTGCCAGCAGCTTAATGCAGGGGACGGTTGAGACCCAGTACTTC	CASSLMQGTVETQYF
TRBV28	.	TRBJ2-7	.	TGTGCCAGCACTTTAGGAGGGGGCCGCTACGAGCAGTACTTC	CASTLGGGRYEQYF
TRBV5-1	.	TRBJ2-2	TRBD2	TGCGCCTCAACGCGGGAGGAAACCGGGGAGCTGTTTTTT	CASTREETGELFF
TRBV5-4	.	TRBJ1-4	TRBD1	TGTGCCAGCAGCTCGGGACAGGCAAATGAAAAACTGTTTTTT	CASSSGQANEKLFF
TRBV7-3	once	TRBJ2-7	.	TGTGCCAGCAGTTTTGACATCTCCTACGAGCAGTACTTC	CASSFDISYEQYF
TRBV4-3	once	TRBJ1-3	.	TGCGCCAGCAGCCAATTGACAGGTGTATCTGGAAACACCATATATTTT	CASSQLTGVSGNTIYF
TRBV7-7	once	TRBJ2-5	.	TGTGCCAGCAGCTTACGATCGGCAGGCGAGACCCAGTACTTC	CASSLRSAGETQYF
TRBV9	few	TRBJ2-2	.	TGTGCCAGCAGCGTAGTTTGGGGGCTGGGGGAGCTGTTTTTT	CASSVVWGLGELFF
TRBV28	.	TRBJ2-7	TRBD1	TGTGCCAGCAGTTTACCGGGACAGAGCTCCTACGAGCAGTACTTC	CASSLPGQSSYEQYF
TRBV2	once	TRBJ1-1	.	TGTGCCAGGCAGGTGGGGAACACTGAAGCTTTCTTT	CARQVGNTEAFF
TRBV19	.	TRBJ1-2	.	TGTGCCAGTAGTATTATACGGGACAAGACTAAAGGTGGCTACACCTTC	CASSIIRDKTKGGYTF
TRBV9	.	TRBJ1-2	TRBD1	TGTGCCAGCAGCGGGGGGACAGACTATGGCTACACCTTC	CASSGGTDYGYTF
TRBV2	.	TRBJ1-2	TRBD1	TGTGCCAGCGACAGGGGGCGAAGGAGTGGCTACACCTTC	CASDRGRRSGYTF
TRBV28	.	TRBJ1-4	.	TGTGCCAGCAGACTCCAAGAAGGACAGCTTGAAAAACTGTTTTTT	CASRLQEGQLEKLFF
TRBV13	once	TRBJ2-2	TRBD1	TGTGCCAGCAGGAAACAGGGGACCGGGGAGCTGTTTTTT	CASRKQGTGELFF
TRBV19	.	TRBJ2-7	TRBD2	TGTGCCAGTAGTATAGAGGCCGGACTAGCAGCACCTAAAAACTACGAGCAGTACTTC	CASSIEAGLAAPKNYEQYF
TRBV19	.	TRBJ1-2	TRBD1	TGTGCCAGTAGCAACGGACAGGGACGTAACTATGGCTACACCTTC	CASSNGQGRNYGYTF
TRBV11-2	.	TRBJ2-1	TRBD2	TGTGCCAGCATCCTTGGCGGGAGGGGTGAGCAGTTCTTC	CASILGGRGEQFF
TRBV19	.	TRBJ1-5	.	TGTGCCAGTACCTCCCTGGACAGTAGCAATCAGCCCCAGCATTTT	CASTSLDSSNQPQHF
TRBV14	.	TRBJ1-1	.	TGTGCCAGCAGCCAACCGCGCCTCCGGAACACTGAAGCTTTCTTT	CASSQPRLRNTEAFF
TRBV29-1	.	TRBJ1-2	.	TGCAGCGTTTACGCGGTCGCAGAAAGCTATGGCTACACCTTC	CSVYAVAESYGYTF
TRBV5-4	.	TRBJ1-5	.	TGTGCCAGCAGCAAACCCAGGGCGCAGCCCCAGCATTTT	CASSKPRAQPQHF
TRBV14	.	TRBJ2-7	.	TGTGCCAGCAGCCAAGATCTAATCGGGAGATCGGAACAGTACTTC	CASSQDLIGRSEQYF
TRBV2	once	TRBJ1-5	.	TGTGCCAGCGAAAAACGGGGGTTCAATCAGCCCCAGCATTTT	CASEKRGFNQPQHF
TRBV5-6	.	TRBJ1-5	.	TGTGCCAGCAGCTTGTGGGCAGGGTCTCAGCCCCAGCATTTT	CASSLWAGSQPQHF
TRBV5-1	.	TRBJ1-4	TRBD1	TGCGCCAGCAGCTTAACAGGGGGCTCTGAAAAACTGTTTTTT	CASSLTGGSEKLFF